Listed here are 11 T cell receptor beta chains from one sample, sequenced in a study of OX40 agonist ivuxolimab in advanced cancers. The method was immunoSEQ multiplex PCR; TCRdb's version includes in-frame clones alone and lacks a portion of them. In the table there are tens of thousands of clones, 85% of which are singletons. The material sequenced was CD4+ or CD8+ T cells sorted from blood, taken in a trial of the OX40 agonist ivuxolimab. These receptor sequences come from an adult with an advanced solid tumor such as melanoma, head and neck, liver or kidney cancer.

The rearrangement links TRBV5-1 to TRBJ1-2; D remains unclear. The CDR3 length is 15 residues. V shed 1 base and J shed 0 bases, with 10 bases lying between them. Germline-derived CDR1 and CDR2 are SGHRS and YFSETQ. CDR3 loop: CASSLTAVANYGYTF. The CDR3, as DNA: TGCGCCAGCAGCTTGACGGCAGTCGCTAACTATGGCTACACCTTC. Supplemented by reference TRBV5-1 and TRBJ1-2, the full variable domain reads KAGVTQTPRYLIKTRGQQVTLSCSPISGHRSVSWYQQTPGQGLQFLFEYFSETQRNKGNFPGRFSGRQFSNSRSEMNVSTLELGDSALYLCASSLTAVANYGYTFGSGTRLTVV.

The rearrangement joins TRBV6-5 to TRBJ1-2; D call uncertain. There are 15 residues in the CDR3. The ends were cut back, 0 bases at V and 14 bases at J, with 22 bases in the middle. Germline CDR1 MNHEY, CDR2 SVGAGI. CDR3 sequence (DNA): TGTGCCAGCAGTTACTCCCCGGATTGGGGATCGAAGAGAACCTTC. Its translation: CASSYSPDWGSKRTF.

The count of this clone is one. V usage is TRBV28 and J usage is TRBJ2-1; D tentatively reads TRBD1 or TRBD2 (5 bases each). The CDR3 totals 15 residues. V gave up 8 bases and J gave up 7 bases, with 21 bases separating them. Germline V lookup: CDR1 MDHEN, CDR2 SYDVKM. The CDR3 DNA follows: TGTGCCAGCTCCTACAGGTCCGTGGGACGTAATGAGCAGTTCTTC. Encoded protein: CASSYRSVGRNEQFF.

The chain links TRBV19 to TRBJ1-1; D possibly corresponds to TRBD1 (5 bases). CDR1 and CDR2 (germline): LNHDA, SQIVND (reference sequence). V was clipped by 5 bases and J by 1 base, with 20 bases between them. This CDR3 region has 17 residues. CDR3 sequence: CASSQTGTGWGNTEAFF. The DNA of the CDR3 is TGTGCCAGTAGTCAAACCGGGACCGGTTGGGGGAACACTGAAGCTTTCTTT. The whole variable domain, remainder taken from reference TRBV19 and TRBJ1-1, is DGGITQSPKYLFRKEGQNVTLSCEQNLNHDAMYWYRQDPGQGLRLIYYSQIVNDFQKGDIAEGYSVSREKKESFPLTVTSAQKNPTAFYLCASSQTGTGWGNTEAFFGQGTRLTVV.

The V and J genes are TRBV10-1 and TRBJ2-2; 7 bases line up with TRBD1. V shed 0 bases, J shed 6 bases, and the junction held 4 bases outside the gene matches. Germline-derived CDR1 and CDR2 are WNHNN and SYGVQD (reference sequence). This CDR3 spans 15 amino acids. CDR3 nucleotides: TGCGCCAGCAGTGAGTCCTCTCAGGGGGCCGGGGAGCTGTTTTTT. It encodes CASSESSQGAGELFF.

The gene calls are TRBV5-1 and TRBJ1-1, with a weak D call TRBD1 (6 bases). The CDR3 contains 17 residues. The V gene lost 2 bases and the J gene lost 0 bases, with 17 bases spanning the gap. CDR1 and CDR2 from the germline V gene are SGHRS and YFSETQ. The CDR3 spells CASSLGPQGLMNTEAFF. The CDR3 coding sequence is TGCGCCAGCAGCTTAGGCCCCCAGGGGCTTATGAACACTGAAGCTTTCTTT.

The rearrangement joins TRBV28 to TRBJ1-2; D gene uncertain. Germline assignment: CDR1 MDHEN and CDR2 SYDVKM. The CDR3 loop spans 15 amino acids. Deletions cut 4 bases from V and 0 bases from J, with 12 bases between. This CDR3 is CASSYTVNTNYGYTF. CDR3 DNA: TGTGCCAGCAGTTATACAGTGAATACTAACTATGGCTACACCTTC.

The rearrangement uses TRBV4-1 and TRBJ2-2; 10 bases fit TRBD2. From germline, CDR1 is MGHRA and CDR2 YSYEKL. The CDR3 is made up of 18 amino acids. V gave up 1 base and J gave up 0 bases; unmatched junction bases: 5. The CDR3 loop reads CASSQVPSGGPNTGELFF. DNA of the CDR3: TGCGCCAGCAGCCAAGTCCCTAGCGGGGGACCGAACACCGGGGAGCTGTTTTTT.

To note about this clone: The same CDR3 also results from other DNA sequences found in this sample. The chain is built from TRBV9 and TRBJ2-5; 7 bases line up with TRBD1. In germline, CDR1 is SGDLS, CDR2 YYNGEE. The CDR3 is 15 amino acids. Trimming removed 0 bases from V and 1 base from J; junction bases left unmatched: 3. The CDR3 spells CASSVAAGGQETQYF. In nucleotides, the CDR3 is TGTGCCAGCAGCGTAGCGGCAGGGGGCCAAGAGACCCAGTACTTC.

This clone was counted once. The chain uses TRBV7-2 and TRBJ2-7; maybe TRBD1 (7 bases). Looked up from germline, CDR1 is SGHTA and CDR2 is FQGNSA. V was trimmed by 4 bases and J by 2 bases, leaving 12 bases between them. The CDR3 has 14 amino acids. The CDR3 coding sequence is TGTGCCAGCAGCTCCCAGGGGGGACCCTACGAGCAGTACTTC. Translation: CASSSQGGPYEQYF.

This clone appeared a single time. The chain links TRBV10-3 to TRBJ2-2; 9 positions match TRBD2. This CDR3 spans 15 amino acids. The germline gives CDR1 ENHRY, CDR2 SYGVKD. V trimming: 11 bases; J trimming: 6 bases; junction bases outside the gene matches: 13. The chain's CDR3 is CAVATSGGGAGELFF. The CDR3 DNA reads TGTGCCGTCGCGACTAGCGGTGGGGGGGCCGGGGAGCTGTTTTTT.